What follows is one TCR beta chain and its context. Some clones are missing from TCRdb's copy, which holds only in-frame ones; the method was immunoSEQ multiplex PCR. Of approximately 60,000 clones in the sample, about four fifths were seen once. This sample was included in a study of T cells in tumors after PD-1 blockade. Study context: Excluded were patients with checkpoint blockade, immunosuppressants, or radiotherapy or other anti-cancer therapy within 4 weeks.

This CDR3 is built from 14 residues. Source: PBMCs, taken before anti-PD-1 treatment. The source is a human donor with basal cell carcinoma. V and J are TRBV21-1 and TRBJ1-2; the D call TRBD1 from the table was never checked on the DNA. TRBV21-1 is labeled a pseudogene. The CDR3 nucleotides are TGTGCCAGCAGCAAAGCCTACCGAACACAGGGCTACACCTTC. Encoded protein: CASSKAYRTQGYTF.